This entry concerns a single T cell receptor (beta chain). It has no known antigen specificity. Base qualities were left out, and no much larger clone turns up one base away. The entry originates in a study of long-term antiretroviral therapy in people with HIV (dated by TCRdb to the early 2020s). Notes on the research overall: The earliest samples were collected roughly a decade before the 2015 WHO recommendation for immediate ART, at a time when ART was usually postponed until CD4 counts fell. From 25 to 30 adults with confirmed HIV infection, the cohort provided around 180 cryopreserved PBMC samples, gathered serially across a mean of approximately six years (range 1-12). Eleven of the 30 participants with HIV were female. A retrospective serial study tested whether changes in peripheral blood TRB repertoire composition and diversity were associated with ART initiation and durable HIV suppression. No cross-contamination during QIAcube processing turned up in test extractions that ran a monoclonal T-cell line alongside 33 polyclonal samples. The full study reports these points: Owing to limited PBMC availability, only the TCR beta chain was sequenced, without alpha chain pairing. Expanded TRB clones identified before ART initiation dominated the repertoire at all time points, although this dominance fluctuated and declined in many PLHIV after ART. Starting ART was linked to a significant rise in TRB diversity, yet even with long-term ART the diversity remained significantly lower than in transplant donor controls. Narrower CDR3 length ranges were observed in HIV repertoires than in controls, and an antigen-experienced repertoire with only a slight naive shift after ART was suggested by the network structure. The samples span the years 2004 to 2017, and the ART regimens used may be less effective than current regimens. Inferences about post-ART repertoire changes were limited because no data were available on ART adherence, viral resistance or therapy changes. Because pre-ART samples had limited cell numbers, profiling was done on unsorted PBMC rather than on sorted CD4+ and CD8+ T cells.

Participants were included only if at least one PBMC sample before ART initiation and at least two post-ART samples were available. Every participant with HIV received treatment in the United States of America. Before DNA extraction, cryopreserved samples of about 0.95-10 million PBMC were thawed and washed. At the time of the earliest PBMC sample, participants with HIV were aged between roughly 20 and 60 years. Per participant, PBMC samples came from 1-4 timepoints prior to ART initiation and 2-8 timepoints following ART initiation, for a median of 7 samples. For every participant, serial HIV viral load, CD4+ T-cell count, ART history and demographic data were obtained. Genomic DNA was extracted from unsorted PBMC with a Qiagen kit on a QIAcube, processed in batches of 12 samples. The immunoSEQ hsTCRB v3.0 assay was used at survey level resolution for TRB variable region sequencing. The targeted TRB sequencing depth was about 40,000-55,000 T-cell genomes per sample. TRB libraries were pooled and sequenced on an Illumina MiSeq using a v3 150-cycle kit. In the source study's methods: Repertoire analysis ran in R within a reproducible Nextflow workflow covering QC, data transformation and analysis. LymphoSeq2, an R package for exploring AIRR-Seq data, was used to implement custom analyses. After excluding several samples that yielded fewer than 5000 total TRB sequences, some 180 HIV repertoires remained for analysis. Among the 170 to 200 HIV repertoires that were kept, around 60 were collected before ART initiation and roughly 130 were collected after ART initiation. Each repertoire was downsampled to 5000 TRB nucleotide sequences, and summary statistics were averaged across 100 downsampling iterations. The analysis kept only TRB sequences whose CDR3 regions were at least seven amino acids long. Diversity was measured with a Shannon entropy-derived clonality score and the Gini coefficient. In repertoire networks, the top 5000 CDR3 amino acid sequences were linked whenever an edit distance of one separated two sequences. For TRB CDR3 amino acid sequences, antigen specificity groups and MHC restriction were predicted with GLIPH2. To flag known CMV, EBV, HIV or tissue antigen associations, CDR3 amino acid sequences were matched against VDJdb and McPAS-TCR. Pre-ART, post-ART and control groups were compared with Wilcoxon signed-rank tests and Holm-Bonferroni correction. This immuneACCESS table, as held by TCRdb, lists in-frame sequences with V and J called but not all clones. Of the missing ones, under half trace to an unresolved V gene in checked studies; the others have no known cause. V and J calls and clone size are copied from that table; D and trimming were computed from the DNA. The sample contains tens of thousands of clones, 70% to 80% of them found a single time. 12% of the sample belongs to the ten largest clones.

CDR1 and CDR2, per the germline V gene, are SGHAT and FQNNGV. V gives up 5 bases and J gives up 2 bases, and the segment between their germline ends measures 18 bases. The CDR3 numbers 17 residues from cysteine through phenylalanine. The DNA shown is the 51-base CDR3, in frame from base 1. Source: unsorted PBMCs, taken approximately 1.8 years before starting antiretroviral therapy. This receptor chain uses TRBV11-2 and TRBJ2-2, with the D gene not clear enough to name. The TCR was taken from a woman between 35 and 50 years old with HIV. The DNA sequence reads TGTGCCAGCAGCCCCGTGTTCGGGTCAATTAACACCGGGGAGCTGTTTTTT. Its coded protein is CASSPVFGSINTGELFF.